This T cell receptor beta chain stems from a study of blood T cell repertoires in COVID-19. Whole-study context: T cells, B-cell-depleted T cells, or PBMCs supplied cDNA or gDNA.

This clone appeared once. Per the original data handling: Amplification from reference gene primers served as the basis for estimated nucleated cell counts. Measured with immunoSEQ multiplex PCR; TCRdb has only the in-frame clones, and not every one. V and J calls and clone size follow that table, whereas D and trimming were derived from the DNA. The sample gives under 300,000 clones, 70% to 90% of which show up once; 0.7% to 0.85% is in the top ten. CDR3 length equals 14 residues. Per germline, CDR1 MNHNY and CDR2 SVGAGI (reference sequence). Trimming took 8 bases from V and 8 from J; bases not matched to a gene: 15.

The rearrangement links TRBV6-6 to TRBJ2-7; 7 bases are shared with TRBD2. Specimen: peripheral blood. This TCR was sampled from a woman aged 30 to 39 with acute or convalescent COVID-19. The CDR3 spells CASGPSGHLRKQYF. Written as DNA, the CDR3 is TGTGCCAGCGGACCTAGCGGACACCTACGAAAGCAGTACTTC.